The sequence of this TCR beta chain was determined in a study of blood T cell repertoires in COVID-19 (dated by TCRdb to the early 2020s). Looking at the study overall: The collaborator samples originated in the United States, Italy and Spain and spanned the acute and convalescent phases of COVID-19. The samples were drawn from the first 160 participants of the ongoing ImmuneRACE study and from over 950 subjects provided by 6 global collaborators. Subjects who had been exposed to COVID-19, were actively infected with it, or had recovered from it provided the deeply sampled blood TCRbeta repertoires that made up the dataset. A freely available public database, intended as a resource for researchers studying the immune response to SARS-CoV-2, is where the repertoires were released. Where HLA class I and class II types were available, the types were taken from metadata supplied by the sample provider, not from assay-based typing. The sample metadata nearly always contained a de-identified subject ID, COVID-19 status, age in years and sex. The material from the prospective study consisted of cDNA or gDNA derived from T cells, B-cell-depleted T cells, or PBMCs. On the study overall, not on this receptor specifically: The quantity of clinical and demographic metadata differed by source and by participant and was supplied without curation.

TCRbeta CDR3 regions were amplified from genomic DNA using the immunoSEQ Assay, a bias-controlled multiplex PCR. The authors' pipeline ran thus. The number of nucleated cells in each sample was estimated by amplification of reference gene primers within the assay. Sequence reads were collapsed and filtered to measure the absolute abundance of every unique TCRbeta CDR3 rearrangement. For each sample, productive Simpson clonality was calculated as the square root of Simpson's diversity index across productive rearrangements. TCRdb retrieved this table from immuneACCESS and kept in-frame rearrangements only. Not all clones are present; in checked studies, unresolved V genes account for under half, and no reason is known for the remainder. V and J calls and clone size are those listed in that table; D and trimming were worked out from the DNA. This sample has about 230,000 clones in its table, and about nine tenths of those were observed once. Together, the top ten hold 2% to 2.5% of the sample.

CDR1 and CDR2 were assigned from the germline V gene as MNHEY and SVGAGI. V is pruned by 6 bases and J by 4 bases, leaving 5 bases of the junction without a gene match. From its cysteine to its phenylalanine, the CDR3 spans 14 amino acids. Kept here is only the CDR3 DNA, which spans 42 bases and is read in frame from base 1. In the prospective study, participants were roughly 18 to 100 years old, resided in approximately 25 geographic areas of the United States, and were enrolled through a virtual design. Cohort assignment in the prospective study relied on participant-reported clinical history from a screening survey and a study questionnaire. Mobile phlebotomists in the prospective study collected whole blood, serum and a nasopharyngeal or oropharyngeal swab from every participant. Participants in the prospective study had the option to provide additional blood draws and questionnaires over a roughly 2-month period. Before DNA extraction, blood samples from the prospective study were shipped at room temperature or frozen.

With regard to this clone: What antigen it recognizes has not been identified. No base-level quality is on record; no much larger clone is a single base apart.

The V and J segments used are TRBV6-5 and TRBJ2-2; a stretch of 7 junction bases matches TRBD1. The sequenced sample consisted of PBMCs or T cells enriched from blood (not recorded which). This receptor was taken from a woman aged 40 to 55 with acute COVID-19. This receptor carries the CDR3 CASRRQGITGELFF. The nucleotide sequence is given as TGTGCCAGCAGACGACAGGGCATCACCGGGGAGCTGTTTTTT.